Given below is one T cell receptor (beta chain) in context. Sequencing was performed with immunoSEQ multiplex PCR; in TCRdb, only in-frame clones are kept and a portion is missing. The data show approximately 33,000 clones, around 93% seen once. This sample was included in a study of PD-1 and CTLA-4 blockade in melanoma. This CDR3 comprises 14 residues. Germline V CDR1 and CDR2: GTSNPN, SVGIG (reference sequence). V lost 2 bases to trimming and J lost 5 bases; unmatched junction nucleotides: 3. The sequences come from CD8+ T cells from peripheral blood, collected from a patient given anti-PD-1 treatment. The V and J genes are TRBV30 and TRBJ2-1, with 10 bases that match TRBD2. This sequence originates from a human donor with melanoma. CDR3 region: CAWSILAGHNEQFF. The CDR3 nucleotides are TGTGCCTGGAGTATACTAGCGGGACACAATGAGCAGTTCTTC.